This TCR beta chain stems from a study of T cell responses to AZD1222 COVID-19 vaccine. Turning to the study itself: Both about-4-week and about-12-week second-dose recipients were combined.

Generated by immunoSEQ multiplex PCR, the TCRdb table keeps only in-frame clones and is missing some. The table lists over 100,000 clones, roughly nine tenths of them singletons. This CDR3 is 13 amino acids long. Trimming left V 10 bases short and J 8 bases short, with 20 bases between. CDR1 and CDR2 (germline): LNHDA, SQIVND (reference sequence). Study conclusions and caveats: It was only after the peak T cell response that any repertoires were sampled.

As regards this clone: The antigen is undetermined.

Sequences were derived from peripheral blood, sampled on day 0 of AZD1222 vaccination. The source of this sequence is an adult in good health. J is TRBJ1-2 and V is TRBV19; D call uncertain. The CDR3 nucleotides read TGTGCCACCGACGGTGGGCAGTTGAAAGGCTACACCTTC. This codes for CATDGGQLKGYTF.